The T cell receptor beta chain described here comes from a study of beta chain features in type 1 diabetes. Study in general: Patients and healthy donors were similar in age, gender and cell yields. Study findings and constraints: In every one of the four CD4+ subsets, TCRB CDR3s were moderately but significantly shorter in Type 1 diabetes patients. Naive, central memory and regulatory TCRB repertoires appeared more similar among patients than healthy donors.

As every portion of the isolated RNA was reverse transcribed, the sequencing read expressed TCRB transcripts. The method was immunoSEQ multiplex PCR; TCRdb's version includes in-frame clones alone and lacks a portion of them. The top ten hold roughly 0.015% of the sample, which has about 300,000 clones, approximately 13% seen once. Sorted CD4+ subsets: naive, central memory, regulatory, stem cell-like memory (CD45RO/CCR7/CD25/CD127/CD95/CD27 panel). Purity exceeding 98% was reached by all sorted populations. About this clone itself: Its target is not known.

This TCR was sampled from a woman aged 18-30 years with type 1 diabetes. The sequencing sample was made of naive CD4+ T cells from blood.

This CDR3 is CASSPGWGGNQPQHF. DNA of the CDR3: TGTGCCAGCAGTCCGGGGTGGGGAGGCAATCAGCCCCAGCATTTT. The chain employs TRBV2 and TRBJ1-5; D ambiguous. Germline lookup yields CDR1 SNHLY and CDR2 FYNNEI. The CDR3 totals 15 residues. V shed 5 bases and J shed 2 bases, with 13 bases lying between them.